Described below is a single T cell receptor (beta chain) sequence and its context. Participants, about 18 to 90 years old, spanned under 25 US areas. Among Cohort 3 donors, those recovered had two negative PCRs, clearance, or symptom resolution. TCRdb's table, derived via immunoSEQ multiplex PCR, lists solely in-frame clones and lacks some. This sample carries under 300,000 clones, approximately 92% of them seen once, and the ten largest clones take 2% to 3%. Germline V lookup: CDR1 MDHEN, CDR2 SYDVKM. V was clipped by 6 bases and J by 2 bases; unmatched bases: 12. CDR3 size: 16 residues. This record comes from a study of blood T cell repertoires in COVID-19. About the study: There were acute and convalescent COVID-19 samples, and they came from the United States, Italy and Spain. In each case, the material was cDNA or gDNA derived from T cells, B-cell-depleted T cells, or PBMCs.

The source material was PBMCs or T cells enriched from blood (not recorded which). This TCR came from a young woman who had recovered from COVID-19. The V call is TRBV28, the J call TRBJ1-1; 7 bases agree with TRBD1. Here the CDR3 DNA reads TGTGCCAGCAGCCGAAATCGGGGACAGACTAACACTGAAGCTTTCTTT. Protein product: CASSRNRGQTNTEAFF.